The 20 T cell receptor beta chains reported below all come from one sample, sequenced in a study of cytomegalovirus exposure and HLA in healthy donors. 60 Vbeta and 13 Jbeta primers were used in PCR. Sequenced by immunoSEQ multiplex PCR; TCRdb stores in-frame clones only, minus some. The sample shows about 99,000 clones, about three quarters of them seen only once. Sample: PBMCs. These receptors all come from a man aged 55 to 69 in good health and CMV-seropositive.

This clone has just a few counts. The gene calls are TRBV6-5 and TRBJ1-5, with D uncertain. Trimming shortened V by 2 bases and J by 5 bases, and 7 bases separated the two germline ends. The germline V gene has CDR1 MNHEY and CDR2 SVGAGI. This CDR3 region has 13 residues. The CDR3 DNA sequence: TGTGCCAGCAGTTACGGCCCCGATCAGCCCCAGCATTTT. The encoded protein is CASSYGPDQPQHF.

The CDR3 reads CASSRQGAGTEAFF. In DNA form, the CDR3 reads TGTGCCAGCAGCCGACAGGGGGCGGGAACTGAAGCTTTCTTT. V gene TRBV6-5 combines with J gene TRBJ1-1; 10 bases align to TRBD1. Losses at the gene ends were 6 bases for V and 5 bases for J; bases not matched to a gene: 6. The CDR3 is made up of 14 amino acids. In germline, CDR1 is MNHEY, CDR2 SVGAGI.

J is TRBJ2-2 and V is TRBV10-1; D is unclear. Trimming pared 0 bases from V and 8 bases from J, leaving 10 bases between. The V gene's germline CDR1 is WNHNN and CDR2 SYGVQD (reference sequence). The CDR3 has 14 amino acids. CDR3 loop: CASSESSAGGELFF. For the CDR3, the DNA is TGCGCCAGCAGTGAGTCGTCTGCAGGTGGGGAGCTGTTTTTT.

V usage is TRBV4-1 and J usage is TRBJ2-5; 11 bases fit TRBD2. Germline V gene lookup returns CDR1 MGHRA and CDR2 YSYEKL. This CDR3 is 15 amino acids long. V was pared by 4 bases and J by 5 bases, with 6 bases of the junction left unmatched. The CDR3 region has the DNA TGCGCCAGCAGCCCTACCGGGACTAGCGGTGAGACCCAGTACTTC. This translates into CASSPTGTSGETQYF.

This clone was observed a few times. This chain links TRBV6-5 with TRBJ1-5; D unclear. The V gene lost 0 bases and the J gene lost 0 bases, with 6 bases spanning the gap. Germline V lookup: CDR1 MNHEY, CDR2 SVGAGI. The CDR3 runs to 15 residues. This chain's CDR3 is CASSYSQNSNQPQHF. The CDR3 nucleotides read TGTGCCAGCAGTTACTCACAGAATAGCAATCAGCCCCAGCATTTT.

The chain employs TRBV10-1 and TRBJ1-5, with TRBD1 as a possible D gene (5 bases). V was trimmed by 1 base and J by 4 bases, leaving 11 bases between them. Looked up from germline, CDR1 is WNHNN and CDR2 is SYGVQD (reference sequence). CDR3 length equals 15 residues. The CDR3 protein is CASSEYRGLNQPQHF. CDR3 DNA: TGCGCCAGCAGTGAGTACCGGGGGTTAAATCAGCCCCAGCATTTT.

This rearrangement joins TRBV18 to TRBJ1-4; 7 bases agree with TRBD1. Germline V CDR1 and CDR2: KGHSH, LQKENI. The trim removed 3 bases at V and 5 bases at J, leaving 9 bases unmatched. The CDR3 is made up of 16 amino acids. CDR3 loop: CASSPNSAGQNEKLFF. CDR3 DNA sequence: TGTGCCAGCTCACCGAATTCCGCGGGACAGAATGAAAAACTGTTTTTT.

The CDR3 region has the DNA TGTGCCAGCAGCTACACCGGGACAGATACGCAGTATTTT. This translates into CASSYTGTDTQYF. The chain recombines TRBV5-6 with TRBJ2-3, with no clear D. The CDR3 is 13 residues long. Looked up from germline, CDR1 is SGHDT and CDR2 is YYEEEE. V shed 3 bases and J shed 3 bases, with 8 bases lying between them.

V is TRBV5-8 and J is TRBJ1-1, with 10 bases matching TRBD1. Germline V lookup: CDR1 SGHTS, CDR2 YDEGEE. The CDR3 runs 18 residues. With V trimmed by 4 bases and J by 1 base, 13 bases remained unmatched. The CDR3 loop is CASSRDRGGVGRNTEAFF. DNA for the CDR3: TGTGCCAGCAGCCGGGACAGGGGCGGAGTTGGGAGGAACACTGAAGCTTTCTTT.

CDR3 in DNA: TGTGCCAGCAGCCCTCGGCTAGGGAGCTCCTACGAGCAGTACTTC. This codes for CASSPRLGSSYEQYF. The rearrangement joins TRBV7-2 to TRBJ2-7; TRBD2 is a possible D gene (5 bases). This CDR3 is 15 amino acids long. Deletions cut 5 bases from V and 0 bases from J, with 14 bases between. Germline V gives CDR1 SGHTA, CDR2 FQGNSA.

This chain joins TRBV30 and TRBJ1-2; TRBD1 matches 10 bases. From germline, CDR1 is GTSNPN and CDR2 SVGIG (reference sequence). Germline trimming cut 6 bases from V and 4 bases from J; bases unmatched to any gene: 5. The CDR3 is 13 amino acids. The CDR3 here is CACRDRGFYGYTF. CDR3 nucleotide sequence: TGTGCCTGCCGGGACAGGGGCTTCTATGGCTACACCTTC.

The CDR3 bases are TGTGCCAGCAGTTCAGGGGGCGCGGGGGAATCACCCCTCCACTTT. As protein: CASSSGGAGESPLHF. The chain couples TRBV28 to TRBJ1-6, with 8 nucleotides matching TRBD1. V shed 4 bases, J shed 10 bases, and the junction held 9 bases outside the gene matches. The germline gives CDR1 MDHEN, CDR2 SYDVKM. This CDR3 is built from 15 residues.

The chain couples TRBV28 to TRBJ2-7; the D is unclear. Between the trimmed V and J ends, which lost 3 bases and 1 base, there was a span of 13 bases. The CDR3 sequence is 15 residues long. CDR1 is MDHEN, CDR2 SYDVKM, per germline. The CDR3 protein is CASSFLSWLSYEQYF. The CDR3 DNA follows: TGTGCCAGCAGTTTCCTCAGTTGGTTATCCTACGAGCAGTACTTC.

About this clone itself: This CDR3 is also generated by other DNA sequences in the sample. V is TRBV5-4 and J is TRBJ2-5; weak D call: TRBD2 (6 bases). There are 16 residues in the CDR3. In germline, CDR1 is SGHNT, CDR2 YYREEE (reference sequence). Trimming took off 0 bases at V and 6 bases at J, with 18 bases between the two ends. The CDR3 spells CASSLGGYGSRKTQYF. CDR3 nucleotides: TGTGCCAGCAGCTTGGGGGGGTACGGGAGTCGGAAGACCCAGTACTTC.

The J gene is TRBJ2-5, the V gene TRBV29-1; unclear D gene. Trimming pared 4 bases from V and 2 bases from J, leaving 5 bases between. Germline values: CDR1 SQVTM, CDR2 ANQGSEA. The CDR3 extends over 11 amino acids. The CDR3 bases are TGCAGCGTTGCCCCTCAAGAGACCCAGTACTTC. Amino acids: CSVAPQETQYF.

This CDR3 reads CASSLDRSYEQYF. CDR3 nucleotides: TGCGCCAGCAGCTTGGACAGATCCTACGAGCAGTACTTC. The chain is built from TRBV5-1 and TRBJ2-7; D gene uncertain. Germline values: CDR1 SGHRS, CDR2 YFSETQ. The germline V and J ends were trimmed by 0 bases and 1 base, with 5 bases remaining between them. CDR3 length: 13 residues.

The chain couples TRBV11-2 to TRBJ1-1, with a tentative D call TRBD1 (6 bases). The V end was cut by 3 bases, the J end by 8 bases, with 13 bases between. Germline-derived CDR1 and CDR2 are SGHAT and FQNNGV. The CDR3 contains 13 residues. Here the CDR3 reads CASSLGLGGEAFF. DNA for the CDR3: TGTGCCAGCAGCTTGGGGTTAGGGGGAGAAGCTTTCTTT.

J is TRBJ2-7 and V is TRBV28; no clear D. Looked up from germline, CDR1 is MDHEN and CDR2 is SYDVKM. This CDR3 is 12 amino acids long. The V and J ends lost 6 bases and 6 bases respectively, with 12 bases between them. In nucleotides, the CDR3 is TGTGCCAGCAGCCGCTTACTGGTCGAGCAGTACTTC. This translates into CASSRLLVEQYF.

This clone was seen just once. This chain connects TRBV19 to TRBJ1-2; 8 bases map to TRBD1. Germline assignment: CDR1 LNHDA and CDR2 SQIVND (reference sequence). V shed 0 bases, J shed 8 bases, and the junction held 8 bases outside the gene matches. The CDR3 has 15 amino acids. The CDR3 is CASSIDSQGVNGYTF. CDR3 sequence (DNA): TGTGCCAGTAGTATAGATTCACAGGGGGTTAACGGCTACACCTTC.

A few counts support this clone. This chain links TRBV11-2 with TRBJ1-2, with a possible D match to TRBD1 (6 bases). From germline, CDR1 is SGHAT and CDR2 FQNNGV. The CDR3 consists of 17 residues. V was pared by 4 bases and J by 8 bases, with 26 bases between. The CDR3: CASSSLLRGGRRAGYTF. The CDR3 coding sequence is TGTGCCAGCAGCTCCCTCCTCCGGGGGGGGCGCCGAGCAGGCTACACCTTC. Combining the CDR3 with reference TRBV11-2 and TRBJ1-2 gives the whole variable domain EAGVAQSPRYKIIEKRQSVAFWCNPISGHATLYWYQQILGQGPKLLIQFQNNGVVDDSQLPKDRFSAERLKGVDSTLKIQPAKLEDSAVYLCASSSLLRGGRRAGYTFGSGTRLTVV.